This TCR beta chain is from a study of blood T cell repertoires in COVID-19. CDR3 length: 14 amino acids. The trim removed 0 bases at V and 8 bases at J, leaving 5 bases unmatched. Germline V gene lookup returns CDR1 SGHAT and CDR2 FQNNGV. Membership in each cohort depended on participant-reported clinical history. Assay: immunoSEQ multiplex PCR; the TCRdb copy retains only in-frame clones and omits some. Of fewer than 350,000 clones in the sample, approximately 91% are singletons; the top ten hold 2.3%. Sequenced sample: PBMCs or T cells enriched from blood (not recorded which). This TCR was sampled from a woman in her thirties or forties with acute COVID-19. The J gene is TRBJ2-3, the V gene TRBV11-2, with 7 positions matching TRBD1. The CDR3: CASSLERGRVTQYF. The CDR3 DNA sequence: TGTGCCAGCAGCTTAGAGAGGGGGCGCGTTACGCAGTATTTT.